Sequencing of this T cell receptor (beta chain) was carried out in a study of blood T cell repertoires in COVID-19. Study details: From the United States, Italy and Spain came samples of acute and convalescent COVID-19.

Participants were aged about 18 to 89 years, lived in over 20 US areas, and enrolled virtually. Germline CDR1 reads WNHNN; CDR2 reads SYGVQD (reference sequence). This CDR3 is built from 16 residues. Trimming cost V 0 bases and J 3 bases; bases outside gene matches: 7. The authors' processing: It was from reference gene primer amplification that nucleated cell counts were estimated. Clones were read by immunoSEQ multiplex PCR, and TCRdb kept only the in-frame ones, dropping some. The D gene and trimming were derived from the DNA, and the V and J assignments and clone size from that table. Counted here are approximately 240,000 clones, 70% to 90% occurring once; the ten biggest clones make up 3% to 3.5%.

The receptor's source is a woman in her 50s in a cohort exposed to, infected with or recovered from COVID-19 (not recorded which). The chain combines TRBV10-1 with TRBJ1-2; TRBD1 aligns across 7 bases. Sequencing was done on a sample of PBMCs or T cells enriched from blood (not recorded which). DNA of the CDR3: TGCGCCAGCAGTGAGTCTGGGCGCGGGACAGACTATGGCTACACCTTC. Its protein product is CASSESGRGTDYGYTF.